The clone carrying this T cell receptor (beta chain) was counted a single time. It was with random hexamers that 0.5 to 1 ug RNA was reverse transcribed. Multiplex PCR with immunoSEQ amplified the TCR beta CDR3 across 54 Vbeta and 13 Jbeta. From the immunoSEQ multiplex PCR reads, TCRdb called clonotypes with MiXCR, one entry per CDR3 protein. Found here are 120,000 to 150,000 distinct CDR3 sequences, less than 95% of them singletons; the top ten hold 0.07% to 0.1%. This sample was included in a study of CD8 T cells in Susac syndrome. The CDR3 is 13 residues long. Deletions cut 6 bases from V and 8 bases from J, with 16 bases between. TCR beta from blood CD8+ and CD4+ T cells was sequenced. Healthy donors formed controls matched for age and sex.

Source material: CD4+ T cells from PBMCs. The clonotype originates from a human donor in good health. J is TRBJ1-1 and V is TRBV12-3 or TRBV12-4; D remains ambiguous. CDR3 residues: CASSKSDRTEAFF. CDR3 nucleotide sequence: TGTGCCAGCAGCAAATCGGACCGGACGGAAGCTTTCTTT.